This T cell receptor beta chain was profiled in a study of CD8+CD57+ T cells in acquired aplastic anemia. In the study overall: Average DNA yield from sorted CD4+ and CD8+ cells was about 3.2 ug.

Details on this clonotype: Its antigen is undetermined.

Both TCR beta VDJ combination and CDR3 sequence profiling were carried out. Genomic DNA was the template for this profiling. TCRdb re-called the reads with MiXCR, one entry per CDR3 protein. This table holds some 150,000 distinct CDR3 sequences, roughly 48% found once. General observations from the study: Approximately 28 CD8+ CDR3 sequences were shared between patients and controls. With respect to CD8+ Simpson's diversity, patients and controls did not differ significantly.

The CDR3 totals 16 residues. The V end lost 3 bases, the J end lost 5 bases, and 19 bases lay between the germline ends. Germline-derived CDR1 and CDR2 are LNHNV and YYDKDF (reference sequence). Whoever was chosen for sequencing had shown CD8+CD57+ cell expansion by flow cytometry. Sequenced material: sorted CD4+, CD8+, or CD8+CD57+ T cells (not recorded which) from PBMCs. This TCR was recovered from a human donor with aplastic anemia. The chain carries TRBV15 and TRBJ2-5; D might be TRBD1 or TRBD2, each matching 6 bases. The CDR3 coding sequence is TGTGCCACCAGCAGCGCTGGGACATGGGGGAGGGAGACCCAGTACTTC. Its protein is CATSSAGTWGRETQYF. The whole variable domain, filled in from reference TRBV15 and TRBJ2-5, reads DAMVIQNPRYQVTQFGKPVTLSCSQTLNHNVMYWYQQKSSQAPKLLFHYYDKDFNNEADTPDNFQSRRPNTSFCFLDIRSPGLGDTAMYLCATSSAGTWGRETQYFGPGTRLLVL.